The entry below gives a single T cell receptor (beta chain) sequence along with its context. Antigen: not known. The CDR3 extends over 15 amino acids. The germline CDR1 and CDR2 sequences are SGHTA and FQGNSA. With 4 bases removed from V and 5 bases from J, the gap between germline ends came to 15 bases. Libraries were prepared by immunoSEQ multiplex PCR; TCRdb keeps only in-frame clonotypes and omits some of them. The top ten hold 0.85% to 1.4% of the sample, which has roughly 27,000 clones, about 90% seen once. The data are from a study of T cells in localized non-small cell lung cancer. General observations from the study: Compared with tumor, uninvolved adjacent lung displayed greater T cell clonality, ranking highest overall. Turning up in adjacent lung were a median approximately 57 of the top 100 tumor clones. Longer overall survival associated with higher blood T cell density; shorter survival with higher adjacent-lung clonality. The study sequenced only one region of the tumor. As a result, intratumor heterogeneity could not be excluded and remains possible.

The material was peripheral blood, obtained before any cancer treatment. This TCR came from a woman aged 40-70 years with stage I lung adenocarcinoma. The chain uses TRBV7-2 and TRBJ2-1; D possibly corresponds to TRBD2 (7 bases). The CDR3: CASSSYRGADNEQFF. The DNA of the CDR3 is TGTGCCAGCAGCTCTTACCGGGGGGCGGACAATGAGCAGTTCTTC.